This T cell receptor (beta chain) was profiled in a study of sequential checkpoint blockade in melanoma. The overall study: Arm A got nivolumab then ipilimumab; arm B the reverse, 1:1. After both sequences, patients received maintenance nivolumab.

Looked up from germline, CDR1 is MRHNA and CDR2 is SNTAGT. V shed 2 bases and J 2 bases; nucleotides not matched to a gene: 20. The CDR3 is made up of 21 amino acids. Method: immunoSEQ multiplex PCR; TCRdb's copy keeps in-frame clones and lacks some. The repertoire holds some 20,000 clones, with under 85% as singletons. Treatment noted: randomized to nivolumab then ipilimumab (arm A) or the reverse (arm B). Patients had received no earlier DNA-damaging chemotherapy. From thawed PBMCs, live CD3+CD8+ cells negative for CD19 and CD56 were sorted. This chain joins TRBV6-4 and TRBJ1-5, with 8 bases identical to TRBD1. The receptor comes from a human donor with melanoma. The sequencing here drew on CD8+ T cells sorted from blood (inferred from file names), taken from a patient given nivolumab and ipilimumab in sequence. DNA of the CDR3: TGTGCCAGCAGTGACCGGGACAGGCACAGGAGAGTAGGTCGGGGCAATCAGCCCCAGCATTTT. Its protein product is CASSDRDRHRRVGRGNQPQHF.